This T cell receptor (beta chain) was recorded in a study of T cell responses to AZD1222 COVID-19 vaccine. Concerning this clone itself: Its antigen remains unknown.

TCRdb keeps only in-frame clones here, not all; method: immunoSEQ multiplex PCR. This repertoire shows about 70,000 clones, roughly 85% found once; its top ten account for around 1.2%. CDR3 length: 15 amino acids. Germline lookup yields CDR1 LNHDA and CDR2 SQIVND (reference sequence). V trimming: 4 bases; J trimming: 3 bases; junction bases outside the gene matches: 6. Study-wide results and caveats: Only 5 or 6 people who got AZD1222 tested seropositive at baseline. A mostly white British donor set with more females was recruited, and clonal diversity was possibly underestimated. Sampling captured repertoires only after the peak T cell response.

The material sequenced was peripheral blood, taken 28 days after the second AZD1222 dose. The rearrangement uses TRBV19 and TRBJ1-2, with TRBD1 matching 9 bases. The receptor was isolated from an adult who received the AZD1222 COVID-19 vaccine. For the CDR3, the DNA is TGTGCCAGTAGTAGGGGGGACAGGGCGGACTATGGCTACACCTTC. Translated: CASSRGDRADYGYTF.